The 5 T cell receptor beta chains presented below share a single source sample, sequenced in a study of CD8 T cells in Susac syndrome. Random hexamers were used to reverse transcribe the RNA input (about 0.5 to 1 ug). Each CDR3 protein is one row after TCRdb ran MiXCR on the immunoSEQ multiplex PCR reads. In the table there are some 140,000 distinct CDR3 sequences, 80% to 85% of which are singletons. The specimen was CD8+ T cells from PBMCs. These receptors were taken from a human donor with multiple sclerosis.

The chain uses TRBV24-1 and TRBJ2-1; 9 nucleotides agree with TRBD2. The CDR3 loop spans 15 amino acids. J lost 3 bases, V lost 5 bases, and 4 bases had no gene match. From germline, CDR1 is KGHDR and CDR2 SFDVKD. The CDR3 loop reads CATSGQREVYNEQFF. The CDR3 coding sequence is TGTGCCACCAGTGGCCAGCGGGAGGTCTACAATGAGCAGTTCTTC.

The J gene is TRBJ2-7, the V gene TRBV7-2, with D perhaps TRBD1 or TRBD2 (5 bases each). This CDR3 is 14 amino acids long. V gave up 1 base and J gave up 2 bases, with 9 bases separating them. CDR1 is SGHTA, CDR2 FQGNSA, per germline. CDR3 sequence: CASSLDGGTYEQYF. In DNA form, the CDR3 reads TGTGCCAGCAGCTTAGATGGGGGTACCTACGAGCAGTACTTC.

The V call is TRBV9, the J call TRBJ2-5, with TRBD1 matching 8 bases. This CDR3 is built from 16 residues. Germline V CDR1 and CDR2: SGDLS, YYNGEE. V shed 0 bases, J shed 5 bases, and the junction held 9 bases outside the gene matches. The CDR3 loop reads CASSVVGDRRKETQYF. CDR3 nucleotide sequence: TGTGCCAGCAGCGTAGTAGGGGACAGGAGGAAGGAGACCCAGTACTTC.

This clonotype has a single count. This chain connects TRBV12-3 or TRBV12-4 to TRBJ1-5, with D unclear. Trimming shortened V by 3 bases and J by 4 bases, and 7 bases separated the two germline ends. The CDR3 loop spans 13 amino acids. CDR3 residues: CASSFSTNQPQHF. Written as DNA, the CDR3 is TGTGCCAGCAGTTTTTCCACGAATCAGCCCCAGCATTTT.

V usage is TRBV6-2 or TRBV6-3 and J usage is TRBJ2-5; D is possibly TRBD2 (5 bases). The germline V and J ends were trimmed by 5 bases and 13 bases, with 14 bases remaining between them. There are 11 residues in the CDR3. Per germline, CDR1 MNHEY and CDR2 SVGEGT. The CDR3 DNA is TGTGCCAGCAGTACCTCAGCGGTACGGTACTTC. This encodes CASSTSAVRYF.